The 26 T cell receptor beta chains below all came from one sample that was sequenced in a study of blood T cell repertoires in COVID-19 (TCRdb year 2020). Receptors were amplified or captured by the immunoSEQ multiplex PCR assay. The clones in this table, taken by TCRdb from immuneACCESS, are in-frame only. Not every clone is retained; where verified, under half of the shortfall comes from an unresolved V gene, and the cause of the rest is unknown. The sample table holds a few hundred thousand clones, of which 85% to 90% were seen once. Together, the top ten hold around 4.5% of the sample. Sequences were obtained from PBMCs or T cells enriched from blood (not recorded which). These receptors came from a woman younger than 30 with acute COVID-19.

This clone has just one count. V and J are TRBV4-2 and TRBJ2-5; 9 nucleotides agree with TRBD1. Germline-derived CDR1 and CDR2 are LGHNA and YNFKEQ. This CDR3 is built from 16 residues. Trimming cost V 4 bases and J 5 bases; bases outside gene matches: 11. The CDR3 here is CASSLKEGQGDETQYF. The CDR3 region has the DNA TGTGCCAGCAGCCTGAAAGAGGGACAGGGTGATGAGACCCAGTACTTC.

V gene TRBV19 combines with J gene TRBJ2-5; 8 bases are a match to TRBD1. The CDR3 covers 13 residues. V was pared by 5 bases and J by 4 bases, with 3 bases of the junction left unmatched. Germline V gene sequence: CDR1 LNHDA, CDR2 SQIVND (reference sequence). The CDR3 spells CASSDTGGETQYF. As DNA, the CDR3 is TGTGCCAGTAGTGATACAGGGGGAGAGACCCAGTACTTC.

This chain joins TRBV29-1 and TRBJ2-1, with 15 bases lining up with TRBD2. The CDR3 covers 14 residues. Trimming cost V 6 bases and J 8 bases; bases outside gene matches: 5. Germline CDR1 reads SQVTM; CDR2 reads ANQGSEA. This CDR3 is CSVGTSGGWDEQFF. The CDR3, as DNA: TGCAGCGTAGGGACTAGCGGGGGGTGGGATGAGCAGTTCTTC.

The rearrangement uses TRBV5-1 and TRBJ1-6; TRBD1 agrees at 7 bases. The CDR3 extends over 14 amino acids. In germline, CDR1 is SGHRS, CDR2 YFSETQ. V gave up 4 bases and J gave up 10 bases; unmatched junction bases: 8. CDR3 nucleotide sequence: TGCGCCAGCAGCACAACAGGGGTAGCATCACCCCTCCACTTT. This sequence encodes CASSTTGVASPLHF.

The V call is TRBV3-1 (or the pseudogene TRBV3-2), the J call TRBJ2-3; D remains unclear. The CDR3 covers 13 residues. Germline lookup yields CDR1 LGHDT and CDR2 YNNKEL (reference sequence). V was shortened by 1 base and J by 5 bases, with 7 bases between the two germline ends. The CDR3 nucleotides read TGTGCCAGCAGCCAAGGTCCACTAGATACGCAGTATTTT. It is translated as CASSQGPLDTQYF.

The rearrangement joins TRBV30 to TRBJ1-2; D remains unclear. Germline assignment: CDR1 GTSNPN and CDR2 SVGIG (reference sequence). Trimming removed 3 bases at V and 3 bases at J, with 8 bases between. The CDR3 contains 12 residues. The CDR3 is CAWSRSDYGYTF. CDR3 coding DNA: TGTGCCTGGAGCCGGTCCGACTATGGCTACACCTTC.

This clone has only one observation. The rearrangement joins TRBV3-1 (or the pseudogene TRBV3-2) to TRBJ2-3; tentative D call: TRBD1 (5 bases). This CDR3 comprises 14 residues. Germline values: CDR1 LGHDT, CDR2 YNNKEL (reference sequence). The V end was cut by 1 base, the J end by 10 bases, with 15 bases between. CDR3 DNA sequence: TGTGCCAGCAGCCAAGTTGGGCGATTAGGGGCGCAGTATTTT. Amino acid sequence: CASSQVGRLGAQYF.

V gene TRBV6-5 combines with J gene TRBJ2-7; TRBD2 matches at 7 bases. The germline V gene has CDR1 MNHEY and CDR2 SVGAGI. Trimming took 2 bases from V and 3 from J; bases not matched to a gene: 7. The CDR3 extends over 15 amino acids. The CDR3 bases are TGTGCCAGCAGTTACCGACCGGGGGGAGACTACGAGCAGTACTTC. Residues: CASSYRPGGDYEQYF.

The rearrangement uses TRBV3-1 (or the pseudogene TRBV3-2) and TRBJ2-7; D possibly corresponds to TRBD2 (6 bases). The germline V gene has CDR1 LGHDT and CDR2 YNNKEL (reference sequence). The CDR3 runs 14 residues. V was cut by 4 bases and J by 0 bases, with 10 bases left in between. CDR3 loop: CASSRRGDSYEQYF. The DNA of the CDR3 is TGTGCCAGCAGCCGGCGGGGAGACTCCTACGAGCAGTACTTC.

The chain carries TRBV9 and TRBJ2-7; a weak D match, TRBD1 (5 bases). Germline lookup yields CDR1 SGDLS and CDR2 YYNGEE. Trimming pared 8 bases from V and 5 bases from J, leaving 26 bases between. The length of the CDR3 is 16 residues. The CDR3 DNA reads TGTGCCAGATCTGCTCCGGCTGGCAGGGTGGGCCACGAGCAGTACTTC. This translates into CARSAPAGRVGHEQYF.

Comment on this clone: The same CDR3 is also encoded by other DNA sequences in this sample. The CDR3 sequence: CASSLGGTNYGYTF. CDR3 nucleotides: TGTGCCAGCAGTTTGGGGGGAACGAACTATGGCTACACCTTC. V usage is TRBV28 and J usage is TRBJ1-2; D perhaps matches TRBD1 (5 bases). There are 14 residues in the CDR3. Trimming shortened V by 3 bases and J by 2 bases, and 10 bases separated the two germline ends. From germline, CDR1 is MDHEN and CDR2 SYDVKM.

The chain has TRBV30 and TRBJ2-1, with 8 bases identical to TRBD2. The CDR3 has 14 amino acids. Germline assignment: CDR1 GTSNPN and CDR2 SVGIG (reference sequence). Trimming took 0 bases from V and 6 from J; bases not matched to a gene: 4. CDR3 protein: CAWSVPAGGNEQFF. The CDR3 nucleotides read TGTGCCTGGAGTGTACCGGCGGGAGGCAATGAGCAGTTCTTC.

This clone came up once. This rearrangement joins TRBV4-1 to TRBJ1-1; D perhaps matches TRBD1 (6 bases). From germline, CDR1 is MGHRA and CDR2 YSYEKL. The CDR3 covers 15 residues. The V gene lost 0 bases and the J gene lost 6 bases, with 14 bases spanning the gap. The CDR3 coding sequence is TGCGCCAGCAGCCAAGATGGTGGGGGCGATGCTGAAGCTTTCTTT. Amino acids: CASSQDGGGDAEAFF.

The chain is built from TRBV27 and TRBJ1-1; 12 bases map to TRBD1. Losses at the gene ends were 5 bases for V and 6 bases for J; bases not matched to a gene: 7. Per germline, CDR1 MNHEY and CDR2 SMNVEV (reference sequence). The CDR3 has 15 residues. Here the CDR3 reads CASSPRDRGLSEAFF. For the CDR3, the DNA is TGTGCCAGCAGTCCGAGGGACAGGGGGCTCTCTGAAGCTTTCTTT.

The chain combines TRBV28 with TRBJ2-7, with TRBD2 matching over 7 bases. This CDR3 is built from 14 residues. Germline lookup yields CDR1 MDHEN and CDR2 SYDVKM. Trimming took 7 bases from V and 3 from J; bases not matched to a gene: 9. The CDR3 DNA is TGTGCCAGCATCCCGGGGGGAGCGAGCTACGAGCAGTACTTC. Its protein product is CASIPGGASYEQYF.

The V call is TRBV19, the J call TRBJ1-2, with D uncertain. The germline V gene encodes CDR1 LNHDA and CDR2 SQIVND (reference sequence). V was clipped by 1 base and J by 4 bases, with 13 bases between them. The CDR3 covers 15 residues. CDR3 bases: TGTGCCAGTAGTATAGGGGCAGAGCACTTCTATGGCTACACCTTC. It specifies CASSIGAEHFYGYTF.

CDR3 sequence reads: CASRSTGLSYGYTF. The CDR3 nucleotides are TGTGCCAGCAGGTCTACAGGTCTGAGCTATGGCTACACCTTC. The chain is built from TRBV5-6 and TRBJ1-2; the D gene is possibly TRBD1 (5 bases). The CDR3 sequence is 14 residues long. The ends were cut back, 5 bases at V and 4 bases at J, with 15 bases in the middle. Germline CDR1 and CDR2: SGHDT and YYEEEE.

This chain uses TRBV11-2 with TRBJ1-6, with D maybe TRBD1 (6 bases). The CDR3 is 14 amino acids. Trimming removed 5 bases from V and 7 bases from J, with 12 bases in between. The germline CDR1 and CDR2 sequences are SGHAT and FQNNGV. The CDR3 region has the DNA TGTGCCAGCAGCGGACAGACTGGGAATTCACCCCTCCACTTT. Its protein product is CASSGQTGNSPLHF. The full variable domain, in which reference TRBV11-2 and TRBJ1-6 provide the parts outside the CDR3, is EAGVAQSPRYKIIEKRQSVAFWCNPISGHATLYWYQQILGQGPKLLIQFQNNGVVDDSQLPKDRFSAERLKGVDSTLKIQPAKLEDSAVYLCASSGQTGNSPLHFGNGTRLTVT.

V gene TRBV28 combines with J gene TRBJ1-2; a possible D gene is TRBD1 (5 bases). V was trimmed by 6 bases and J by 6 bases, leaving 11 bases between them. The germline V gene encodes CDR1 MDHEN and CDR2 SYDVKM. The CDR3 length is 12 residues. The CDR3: CASSPGIHGYTF. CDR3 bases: TGTGCCAGCAGCCCAGGGATTCATGGCTACACCTTC.

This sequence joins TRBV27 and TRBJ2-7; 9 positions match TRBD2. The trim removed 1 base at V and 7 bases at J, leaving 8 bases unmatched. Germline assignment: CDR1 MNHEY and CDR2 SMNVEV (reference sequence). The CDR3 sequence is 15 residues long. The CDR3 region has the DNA TGTGCCAGCAGTTTATTAGGCGGGAGGGCCGGTGAGCAGTACTTC. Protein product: CASSLLGGRAGEQYF.

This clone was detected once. CDR3 DNA sequence: TGTGCCAGCAGCCCATTAGCGGGAGCCCCAGATACGCAGTATTTT. The encoded protein is CASSPLAGAPDTQYF. The chain links TRBV11-3 to TRBJ2-3; 9 positions match TRBD2. CDR3 size: 15 residues. V trimming: 5 bases; J trimming: 4 bases; junction bases outside the gene matches: 7. Germline V gene lookup returns CDR1 SGHNT and CDR2 YENEEA. Combining the CDR3 with reference TRBV11-3 and TRBJ2-3 gives the whole variable domain EAGVVQSPRYKIIEKKQPVAFWCNPISGHNTLYWYLQNLGQGPELLIRYENEEAVDDSQLPKDRFSAERLKGVDSTLKIQPAELGDSAVYLCASSPLAGAPDTQYFGPGTRLTVL.

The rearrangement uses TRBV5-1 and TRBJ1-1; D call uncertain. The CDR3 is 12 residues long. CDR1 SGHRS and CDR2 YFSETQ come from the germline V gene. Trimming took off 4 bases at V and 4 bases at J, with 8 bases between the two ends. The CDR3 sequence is CASSQEGTEAFF. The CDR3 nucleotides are TGCGCCAGCAGCCAAGAGGGCACTGAAGCTTTCTTT.

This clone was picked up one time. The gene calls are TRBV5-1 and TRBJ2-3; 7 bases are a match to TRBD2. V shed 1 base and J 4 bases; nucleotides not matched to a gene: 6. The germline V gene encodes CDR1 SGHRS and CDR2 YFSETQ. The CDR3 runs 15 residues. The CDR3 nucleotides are TGCGCCAGCAGCTTGACTAGCGTCGTCCCAGATACGCAGTATTTT. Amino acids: CASSLTSVVPDTQYF.

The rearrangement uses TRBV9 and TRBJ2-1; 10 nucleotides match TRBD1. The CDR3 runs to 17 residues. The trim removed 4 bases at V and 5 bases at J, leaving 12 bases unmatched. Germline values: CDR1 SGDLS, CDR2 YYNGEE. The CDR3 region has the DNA TGTGCCAGCAGCTCCCAACCCTTGACAGGGGGCCACAATGAGCAGTTCTTC. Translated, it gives CASSSQPLTGGHNEQFF.

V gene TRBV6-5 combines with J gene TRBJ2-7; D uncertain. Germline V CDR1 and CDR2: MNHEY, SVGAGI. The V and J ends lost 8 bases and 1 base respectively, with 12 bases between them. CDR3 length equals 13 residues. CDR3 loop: CASEAGSSYEQYF. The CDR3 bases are TGTGCCAGCGAAGCAGGATCATCCTACGAGCAGTACTTC.

The CDR3 nucleotides are TGTGCCATCAGTGTAAGAGAGAACACTGAAGCTTTCTTT. It translates to CAISVRENTEAFF. This chain links TRBV10-3 with TRBJ1-1, with D hard to call. The V gene's germline CDR1 is ENHRY and CDR2 SYGVKD. V was trimmed by 4 bases and J by 1 base, leaving 7 bases between them. The CDR3 loop spans 13 amino acids.